This T cell receptor (beta chain) was found in a study of breast tumors, draining lymph nodes, adjacent tissues. Via MiXCR, TCRdb re-called the multiplex PCR reads, giving one row per CDR3 protein. Among approximately 37,000 distinct CDR3 sequences listed, 36% were seen once. Trimming removed 5 bases from V and 7 bases from J, with 21 bases in between. This CDR3 has 15 residues. This clonotype was recorded only once. This chain uses TRBV12-3 or TRBV12-4 with TRBJ2-7; D tentatively reads TRBD1 or TRBD2 (7 bases each). The sequencing input was breast tumor tissue. This TCR derives from a female donor with breast cancer. Some clones in this sample may be carry-over from other donors' samples. CDR3 sequence: CASSRAQGGTGEQYF. The CDR3 region has the DNA TGTGCCAGCAGTCGGGCCCAGGGGGGGACGGGTGAGCAGTACTTC.